This record covers a single TCR beta chain. Profiling relied on immunoSEQ multiplex PCR, and the TCRdb table lists in-frame clones only, not all of them. Of more than 50,000 clones detected, over 75% appear once; the ten largest clones hold around 20%. The sample belongs to a study of blood T cell repertoires in COVID-19. The CDR3 is made up of 16 amino acids. The V gene end was trimmed by 5 bases and the J gene end by 4 bases; junction bases not matched to a gene: 12. CDR1 and CDR2 from the germline V gene are MNHEY and SMNVEV (reference sequence). The chain carries TRBV27 and TRBJ2-5; TRBD2 aligns across 8 bases. The TCR was taken from a human donor in a cohort sampled during active COVID-19. Sequencing input: peripheral blood. The CDR3 here is CASSPPRGAGVETQYF. CDR3 bases: TGTGCCAGCAGTCCGCCACGGGGAGCGGGGGTAGAGACCCAGTACTTC.